The TCR beta chain described here comes from a study of blood T cell repertoires in COVID-19. Study background: Donors in the United States, Italy and Spain gave samples during acute or convalescent COVID-19. T cells, B-cell-depleted T cells, or PBMCs provided the cDNA or gDNA that served as material.

Produced via immunoSEQ multiplex PCR; TCRdb's table is partial and in-frame only. The sample carries some 150,000 clones, over 75% recorded once. Germline V gene lookup returns CDR1 ENHRY and CDR2 SYGVKD. V was clipped by 6 bases and J by 3 bases; unmatched bases: 11. The CDR3 is made up of 16 amino acids. This clone was counted between two and nine times. Sequences were obtained from peripheral blood. The clonotype originates from a human donor in a cohort sampled during active COVID-19. The J gene is TRBJ2-3, the V gene TRBV10-3; 8 nucleotides line up with TRBD1. DNA of the CDR3: TGTGCCATCAGCCTGGGCCAGGGGGCGGTAACAGATACGCAGTATTTT. Protein product: CAISLGQGAVTDTQYF.